This note documents a single TCR beta chain sequence. The sample is drawn from a study of blood T cell repertoires in COVID-19. Study-level information: The study drew acute and convalescent COVID-19 samples from the United States, Italy and Spain. PBMCs, B-cell-depleted T cells, or T cells were the source of the cDNA or gDNA that made up the material.

This table comes from immunoSEQ multiplex PCR, and its TCRdb copy is limited to in-frame clones, with some not included. This table has more than 250,000 clones, around 88% appearing once. The CDR3 sequence is 11 residues long. From germline, CDR1 is DFQATT and CDR2 SNEGSKA (reference sequence). This chain connects TRBV20-1 to TRBJ1-1; TRBD1 matches 7 bases. Sequenced material: peripheral blood. This receptor was obtained from a woman in her forties or fifties with acute or convalescent COVID-19. The CDR3 region is CRRDRNTEAFF. For the CDR3, the DNA is TGCAGGAGGGACAGGAACACTGAAGCTTTCTTT.